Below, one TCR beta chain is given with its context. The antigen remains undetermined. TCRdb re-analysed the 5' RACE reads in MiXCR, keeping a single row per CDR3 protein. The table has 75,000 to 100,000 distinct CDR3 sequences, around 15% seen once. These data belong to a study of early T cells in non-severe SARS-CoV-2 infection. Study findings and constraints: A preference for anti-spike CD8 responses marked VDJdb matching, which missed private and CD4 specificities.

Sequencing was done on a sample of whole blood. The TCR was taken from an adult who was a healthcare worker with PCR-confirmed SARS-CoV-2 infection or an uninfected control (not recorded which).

Here the CDR3 DNA reads TGTGCCAGCAGCTTTAGCGGGGCCGTTCAAGAGACCCAGTACTTC. Its translation: CASSFSGAVQETQYF. The rearrangement links TRBV13 to TRBJ2-5; TRBD2 agrees at 8 bases. Germline values: CDR1 PRHDT, CDR2 FYEKMQ (reference sequence). The junction had 5 bases not matched to a gene; V was cut back by 3 bases and J by 2 bases. The CDR3 sequence is 15 residues long.